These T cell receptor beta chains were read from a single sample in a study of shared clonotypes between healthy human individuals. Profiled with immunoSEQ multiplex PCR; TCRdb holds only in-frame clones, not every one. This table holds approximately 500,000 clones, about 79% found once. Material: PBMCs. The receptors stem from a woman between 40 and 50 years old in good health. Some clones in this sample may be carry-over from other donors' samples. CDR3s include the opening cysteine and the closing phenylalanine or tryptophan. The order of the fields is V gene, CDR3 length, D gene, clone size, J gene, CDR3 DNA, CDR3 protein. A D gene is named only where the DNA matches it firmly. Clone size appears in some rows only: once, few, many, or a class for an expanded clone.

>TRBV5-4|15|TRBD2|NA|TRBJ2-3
TGTGCCAGCAGTCTTGCTAGCGGGAGGGCCGATACGCAGTATTTT
CASSLASGRADTQYF
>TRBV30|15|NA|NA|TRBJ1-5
TGTGCCTGGAGTGAGTATTCGGGAAGCAATCAGCCCCAGCATTTT
CAWSEYSGSNQPQHF
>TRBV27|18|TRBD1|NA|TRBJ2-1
TGTGCCAGCAGTCATAGGGGCCCGGGACAGAGCTCCTACAATGAGCAGTTCTTC
CASSHRGPGQSSYNEQFF
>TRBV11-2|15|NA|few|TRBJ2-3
TGTGCCAGCAGCTTACGCCCTCGTTCGGCGGATACGCAGTATTTT
CASSLRPRSADTQYF
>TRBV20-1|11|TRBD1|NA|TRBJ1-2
TGCAGTGTACAGGGGAACTATGGCTACACCTTC
CSVQGNYGYTF
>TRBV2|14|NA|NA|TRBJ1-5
TGTGCCAGCAGTGAAACACGGGGCAATCAGCCCCAGCATTTT
CASSETRGNQPQHF
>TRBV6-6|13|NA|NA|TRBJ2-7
TGTGCCAGCAGTTTAGGCGGCTCCTACGAGCAGTACTTC
CASSLGGSYEQYF
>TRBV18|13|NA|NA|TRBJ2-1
TGTGCCAGCTCACCAGGCAGGTACAATGAGCAGTTCTTC
CASSPGRYNEQFF
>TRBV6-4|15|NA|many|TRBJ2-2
TGTGCCAGCAGTGACGGGCAGGGGAACACCGGGGAGCTGTTTTTT
CASSDGQGNTGELFF
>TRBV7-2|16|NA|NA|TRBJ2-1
TGTGCCAGCAGCTTAGCTGACCCCGTCGCCGGCGGTGAGCAGTTCTTC
CASSLADPVAGGEQFF
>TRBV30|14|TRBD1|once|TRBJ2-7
TGTGCCTGTACGCATTGGGGACAGGGCTACGAGCAGTACTTC
CACTHWGQGYEQYF
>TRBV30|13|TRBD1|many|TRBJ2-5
TGTGCCTGTAACAGGGGGTTTGGAGAGACCCAGTACTTC
CACNRGFGETQYF
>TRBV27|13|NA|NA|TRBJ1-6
TGTGCCAGCAGTTACTCCTATAATTCACCCCTCCACTTT
CASSYSYNSPLHF
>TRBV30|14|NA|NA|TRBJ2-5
TGTGCCTGGAGTAACCTGGAGGGGACGGAGACCCAGTACTTC
CAWSNLEGTETQYF
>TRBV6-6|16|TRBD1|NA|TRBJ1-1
TGTGCCAGCAGTTACGCGGGACAGCACTTGAACACTGAAGCTTTCTTT
CASSYAGQHLNTEAFF
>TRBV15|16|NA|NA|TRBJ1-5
TGTGCCACCAGCCCGAAACGTGCGGTATCAGTTCAGCCCCAGCATTTT
CATSPKRAVSVQPQHF
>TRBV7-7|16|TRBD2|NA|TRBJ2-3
TGTGCCAGCAGCTCCGGACTAGCGGGGGGCACAGATACGCAGTATTTT
CASSSGLAGGTDTQYF
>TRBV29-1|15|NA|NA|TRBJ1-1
TGCAGCGTCGCGGGGGGGTGGGCAATGAACACTGAAGCTTTCTTT
CSVAGGWAMNTEAFF
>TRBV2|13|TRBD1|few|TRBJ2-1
TGTGCCAGCAGCCGAGACAGGGACCATGAGCAGTTCTTC
CASSRDRDHEQFF
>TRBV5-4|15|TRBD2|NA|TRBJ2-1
TGTGCCAGCAGTACGCGGACTAGCGGGAGCGATGAGCAGTTCTTC
CASSTRTSGSDEQFF
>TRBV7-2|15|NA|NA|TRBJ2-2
TGTGCCAGCAGCTTATTGGGGGGAAACACCGGGGAGCTGTTTTTT
CASSLLGGNTGELFF
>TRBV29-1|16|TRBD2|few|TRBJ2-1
TGCAGCGTGACGGGACTAGCGGGATCCTCCTACAATGAGCAGTTCTTC
CSVTGLAGSSYNEQFF
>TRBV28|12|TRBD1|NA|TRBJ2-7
TGTGCCAGCAGGGACAGGGTATACGAGCAGTACTTC
CASRDRVYEQYF
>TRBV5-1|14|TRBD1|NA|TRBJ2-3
TGCGCCAGCAGCCGATACAGGGGTACAGATACGCAGTATTTT
CASSRYRGTDTQYF
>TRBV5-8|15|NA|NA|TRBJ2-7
TGTGCCAGCAGCTTGGGAGTACTAGCTGGTTACGAGCAGTACTTC
CASSLGVLAGYEQYF
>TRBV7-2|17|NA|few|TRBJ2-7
TGTGCCAGCAGCTTCTTTTCCGGTCGGGCTAGTTCATCCGAGCAGTACTTC
CASSFFSGRASSSEQYF
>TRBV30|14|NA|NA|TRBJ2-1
TGTGCCTGGGGTGTACCGGCGGACCTCAATGAGCAGTTCTTC
CAWGVPADLNEQFF
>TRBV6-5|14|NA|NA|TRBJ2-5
TGTGCCAGCAGTTACTCGAAAATCAGTTTGACCCAGTACTTC
CASSYSKISLTQYF
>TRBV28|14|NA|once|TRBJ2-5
TGTGCCAGCAGTCTAGGGACCGTTCAAGAGACCCAGTACTTC
CASSLGTVQETQYF
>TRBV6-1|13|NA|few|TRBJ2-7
TGTGCCAGTACTGGACAGAAGGGCTACGAGCAGTACTTC
CASTGQKGYEQYF
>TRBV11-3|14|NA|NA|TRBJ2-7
TGTGCCAGCAGCCCAGGGCAGTACTCCTACGAGCAGTACTTC
CASSPGQYSYEQYF
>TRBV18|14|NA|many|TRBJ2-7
TGTGCCAGCTCACCGACTAGAGAGTCGTCCGAGCAGTACTTC
CASSPTRESSEQYF
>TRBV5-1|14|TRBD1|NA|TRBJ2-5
TGCGCCAGCAGCGCGGGCGCAGGGGGTGAGACCCAGTACTTC
CASSAGAGGETQYF
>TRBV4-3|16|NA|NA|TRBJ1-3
TGCGCCAGCAGCCAAGATCACGTGCAGACTGGAAACACCATATATTTT
CASSQDHVQTGNTIYF
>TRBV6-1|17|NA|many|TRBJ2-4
TGTGCCAGCAGTGGTGGTTGGGGTAAGCTAGCCAAAAACATTCAGTACTTC
CASSGGWGKLAKNIQYF
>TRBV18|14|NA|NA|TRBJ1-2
TGTGCCAGCTCACCAGGGGGGGAACCCTATGGCTACACCTTC
CASSPGGEPYGYTF
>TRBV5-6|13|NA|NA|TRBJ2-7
TGTGCCAGCAGACTCAGGGATTCCTACGAGCAGTACTTC
CASRLRDSYEQYF
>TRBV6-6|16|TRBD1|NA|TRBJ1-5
TGTGCCAGCAGGGGCCCGGGACAGGGGAGCAATCAGCCCCAGCATTTT
CASRGPGQGSNQPQHF
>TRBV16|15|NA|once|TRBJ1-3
TGTGCCAGCAGCCAAATTTCCAGGGCTGGAAACACCATATATTTT
CASSQISRAGNTIYF
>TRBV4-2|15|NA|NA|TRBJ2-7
TGTGCCAGCAGCCAGGAGACAGCGACCTCCTACGAGCAGTACTTC
CASSQETATSYEQYF
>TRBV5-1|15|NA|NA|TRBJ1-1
TGCGCCAGCAGCTTGGTTCCGGGGGCGAACACTGAAGCTTTCTTT
CASSLVPGANTEAFF
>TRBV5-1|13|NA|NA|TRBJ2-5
TGCGCCAGCAGCACAGGGACCGCGGAGACCCAGTACTTC
CASSTGTAETQYF
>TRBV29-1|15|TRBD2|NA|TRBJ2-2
TGCAGCGCGTACTCCGGGACTAGCGGCACCGGGGAGCTGTTTTTT
CSAYSGTSGTGELFF
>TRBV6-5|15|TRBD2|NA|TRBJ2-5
TGTGCCAGCAGCCCCGGACTAGCGGGAATCGAGACCCAGTACTTC
CASSPGLAGIETQYF
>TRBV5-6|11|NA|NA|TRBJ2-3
TGTGCCAGCAGCTTGTTGGGTACGCAGTATTTT
CASSLLGTQYF
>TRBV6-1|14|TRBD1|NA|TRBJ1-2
TGTGCCAGCAGTGAAGCCGGCCAGGGGGATGGCTACACCTTC
CASSEAGQGDGYTF